This T cell receptor beta chain originates from a study of CD8 T cells in Susac syndrome. It was with random hexamers that about 0.45 to 1 ug RNA was reverse transcribed. Across 54 Vbeta and 13 Jbeta, TCR beta CDR3 was amplified with immunoSEQ multiplex PCR. TCRdb fed the immunoSEQ multiplex PCR reads into MiXCR, producing one record per CDR3 protein. The sample carries some 110,000 distinct CDR3 sequences, just under 95% recorded once. CD8+ and CD4+ T cells from blood underwent TCR beta sequencing, which was carried out in a high-throughput format. Multiple sclerosis controls were treatment-naive patients with stable or active relapsing-remitting disease. TEMRA cells were enriched by FACS, while CD8+ and CD4+ T cells were obtained through a negative isolation that was performed magnetically. Per the germline V gene, CDR1 is SEHNR and CDR2 is FQNEAQ (reference sequence). The CDR3 is 12 residues long. Trimming cost V 5 bases and J 3 bases, with 5 bases left between them.

This chain links TRBV7-9 with TRBJ1-5; the D is unclear. The clonotype originates from a human donor with multiple sclerosis. Sequences were obtained from CD4+ T cells from PBMCs. The CDR3 nucleotides are TGTGCCAGCAGCGTGACCAATCAGCCCCAGCATTTT. Protein sequence: CASSVTNQPQHF.